This T cell receptor beta chain was sequenced for a study of breast tumors, draining lymph nodes, adjacent tissues. General study results and limits: Luminal-like breast cancer showed significantly greater tumor-nontumor repertoire similarity than basal-like breast cancer did. Tumor repertoires ranked between lymph nodes and nontumor tissue in diversity, with V and J gene preferences. Data fit most tumor T cells coming from lymph node, expanding in tumor.

Germline values: CDR1 ENHRY, CDR2 SYGVKD. The CDR3 loop spans 13 amino acids. The junction had 5 bases not matched to a gene; V was cut back by 6 bases and J by 8 bases. In its sample, this clonotype was seen a few times. What it recognizes is unknown. TCRdb used MiXCR to reprocess the multiplex PCR reads, holding one entry per CDR3 protein. Found here are more than 20,000 distinct CDR3 sequences, about 24% of them singletons; the top ten hold about 14%. The rearrangement joins TRBV10-3 to TRBJ2-4; 9 bases are shared with TRBD1. Sequenced material: breast tumor tissue. This sequence originates from a female donor with breast cancer. Some clones in this sample may be carry-over from other donors' samples. CDR3 sequence reads: CAIRDRGTDIQYF. DNA for the CDR3: TGTGCCATCAGGGACAGGGGCACGGACATTCAGTACTTC.